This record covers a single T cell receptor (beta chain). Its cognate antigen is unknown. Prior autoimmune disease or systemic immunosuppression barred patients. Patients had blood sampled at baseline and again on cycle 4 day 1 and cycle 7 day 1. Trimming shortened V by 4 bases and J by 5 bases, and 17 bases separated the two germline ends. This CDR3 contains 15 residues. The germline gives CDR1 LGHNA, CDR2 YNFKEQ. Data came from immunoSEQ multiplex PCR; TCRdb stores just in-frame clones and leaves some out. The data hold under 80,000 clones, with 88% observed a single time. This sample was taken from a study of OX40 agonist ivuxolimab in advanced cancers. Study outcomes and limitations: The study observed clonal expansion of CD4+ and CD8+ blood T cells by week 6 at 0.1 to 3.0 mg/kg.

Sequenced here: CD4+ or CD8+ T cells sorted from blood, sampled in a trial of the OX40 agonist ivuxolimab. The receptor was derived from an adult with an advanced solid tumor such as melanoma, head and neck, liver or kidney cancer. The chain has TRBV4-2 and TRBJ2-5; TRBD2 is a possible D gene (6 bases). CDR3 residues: CASSRPGLGAETQYF. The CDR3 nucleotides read TGTGCCAGCAGCCGACCGGGACTGGGTGCTGAGACCCAGTACTTC.